This TCR beta chain was documented in a study of T cell responses to AZD1222 COVID-19 vaccine. Study outcomes and limitations: Spike was spanned by vaccine-associated CD4 TCRs, which were dominant at 160-218 and 743-854. Donors skewed white British and female; clonal diversity was possibly underestimated. Spike-specific TCR breadth and depth went up after people got two AZD1222 doses. Repertoires in all cases were sampled only once the peak T cell response had passed.

This clone was detected a few times. Its antigen is not known. Here immunoSEQ multiplex PCR was the method, and the copy in TCRdb shows in-frame clones only, minus some. This sample carries some 140,000 clones, roughly 90% of them seen once, and the ten largest clones take roughly 3.1%. The CDR3 has 16 residues. Per the germline V gene, CDR1 is SGHDN and CDR2 is FVKESK. The V gene end was trimmed by 3 bases and the J gene end by 5 bases; junction bases not matched to a gene: 11. The chain uses TRBV14 and TRBJ2-7, with 9 bases aligning to TRBD1. The TCR originated in an adult in good health. The sample was peripheral blood, taken on day 0 of AZD1222 vaccination. DNA for the CDR3: TGTGCCAGCAGCCAGTTTACCGGGACAGGGTCCCACGAGCAGTACTTC. Its protein is CASSQFTGTGSHEQYF.